This TCR beta chain came from a study of CD8 T cells in ankylosing spondylitis. This clonotype was detected many times. Its specificity is not known. Generation of TCR beta libraries employed quantitative 5'-RACE incorporating molecular barcodes. TCRdb analysed the 5' RACE reads with MiXCR anew, one entry per CDR3 protein. The sample holds about 220,000 distinct CDR3 sequences, roughly 25% seen once. This CDR3 is 15 amino acids long. The V end was cut by 2 bases, the J end by 5 bases, with 15 bases between. Germline V CDR1 and CDR2: SNHLY, FYNNEI. Overall study findings and caveats: Within matched ankylosing spondylitis synovial fluid, disease-linked clones were reportedly significantly enriched. Characteristic of ankylosing spondylitis blood, it appeared, was a TCR beta motif comprising about 8 highly homologous variants.

This receptor was identified in a male donor with ankylosing spondylitis or in good health (not recorded which). The source material was blood, either unsorted or a sorted T cell fraction (not recorded which). This sequence joins TRBV2 and TRBJ2-5, with D unresolved. The CDR3 region has the DNA TGTGCCAGCAGTGAATACGGCGGAACGATGGAGACCCAGTACTTC. Its protein is CASSEYGGTMETQYF.